Each of the 3 T cell receptor beta chains below was sequenced from the same sample in a study of blood T cell repertoires in COVID-19. Here immunoSEQ multiplex PCR was the method, and the copy in TCRdb shows in-frame clones only, minus some. This repertoire shows about 170,000 clones, 83% found once; its top ten account for roughly 2%. The sample taken for sequencing was peripheral blood. These receptors were taken from a woman of 80 years or more with acute or convalescent COVID-19.

The CDR3 DNA reads as TGTGCCAGCTCATCCAGTTCTGGGACAGAGAATGAAAAACTGTTTTTT. As protein: CASSSSSGTENEKLFF. The rearrangement links TRBV18 to TRBJ1-4; TRBD1 matches at 7 bases. With 5 bases clipped from V and 5 bases from J, the junction kept 11 bases outside the gene matches. Germline V gene data show CDR1 as KGHSH and CDR2 as LQKENI. The CDR3 has 16 amino acids.

The chain combines TRBV18 with TRBJ1-2; 8 nucleotides align to TRBD1. Trimming removed 6 bases from V and 8 bases from J; junction bases left unmatched: 8. Germline assignment: CDR1 KGHSH and CDR2 LQKENI. The CDR3 runs to 13 residues. CDR3 amino acids: CASSAPGGRGYTF. The DNA for the CDR3 is TGTGCCAGCTCGGCCCCAGGGGGCAGAGGCTACACCTTC.

V usage is TRBV2 and J usage is TRBJ1-5; 9 nucleotides line up with TRBD1. With V trimmed by 3 bases and J by 4 bases, 4 bases remained unmatched. The CDR3 is 15 residues long. The germline gives CDR1 SNHLY, CDR2 FYNNEI. This chain's CDR3 is CASSDTGGGNQPQHF. The CDR3 DNA reads as TGTGCCAGCAGTGACACAGGGGGCGGTAATCAGCCCCAGCATTTT.